This T cell receptor (beta chain) came from a study of PD-1 blockade in classical Hodgkin lymphoma. Study-level background: Patients received nivolumab 3 mg/kg intravenously every 2 weeks.

Using immunoSEQ multiplex PCR, the repertoire was profiled, and TCRdb retains in-frame clones only, with some absent. The sample has about 93,000 clones, around 90% seen once. The CDR3 spans 15 residues. The germline V and J ends were trimmed by 5 bases and 5 bases, with 18 bases remaining between them. From germline, CDR1 is MNHEY and CDR2 SMNVEV (reference sequence). A remark on this clone: Antigen unknown.

Every patient relapsed after autologous stem cell transplantation, and brentuximab vedotin exposure varied. Best responses included complete response and partial response; otherwise, the best response was progressive disease. Study-wide results and limits: Differences between repertoires have undefined causes, possibly disease activity or prior therapy. It was CD4+ TCR diversity, not CD8+, that rose significantly by C4D1.

The sequence came from a human donor with classical Hodgkin lymphoma. The sequencing used peripheral blood mononuclear cells (PBMCs), collected before the second cycle of nivolumab. The rearrangement joins TRBV27 to TRBJ2-5; TRBD2 might be the D (6 bases). The CDR3 spells CASSPRVSGQETQYF. The CDR3 DNA reads TGTGCCAGCAGTCCAAGGGTTAGCGGTCAGGAGACCCAGTACTTC.